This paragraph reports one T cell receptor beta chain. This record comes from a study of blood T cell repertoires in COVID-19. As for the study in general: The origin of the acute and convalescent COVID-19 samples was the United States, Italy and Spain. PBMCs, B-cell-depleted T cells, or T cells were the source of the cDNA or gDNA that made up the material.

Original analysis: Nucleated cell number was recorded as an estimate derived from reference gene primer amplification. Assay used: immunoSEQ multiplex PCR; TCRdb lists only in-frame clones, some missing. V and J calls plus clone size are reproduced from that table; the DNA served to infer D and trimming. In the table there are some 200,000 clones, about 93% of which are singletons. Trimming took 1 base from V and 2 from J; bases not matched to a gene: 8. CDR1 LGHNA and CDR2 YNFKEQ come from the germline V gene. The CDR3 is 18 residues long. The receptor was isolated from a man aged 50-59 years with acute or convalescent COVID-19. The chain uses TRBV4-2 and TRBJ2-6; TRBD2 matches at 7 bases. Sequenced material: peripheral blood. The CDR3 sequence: CASSQGLLAGAGANVLTF. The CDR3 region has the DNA TGTGCCAGCAGCCAAGGTTTACTGGCGGGGGCTGGGGCCAACGTCCTGACTTTC.